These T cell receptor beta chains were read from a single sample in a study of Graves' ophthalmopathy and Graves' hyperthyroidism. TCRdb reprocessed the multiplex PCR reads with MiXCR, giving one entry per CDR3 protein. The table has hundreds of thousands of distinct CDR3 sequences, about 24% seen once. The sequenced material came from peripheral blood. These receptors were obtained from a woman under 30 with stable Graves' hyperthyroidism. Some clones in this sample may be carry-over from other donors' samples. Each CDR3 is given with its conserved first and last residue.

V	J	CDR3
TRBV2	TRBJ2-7	CASSERDRAWFEQYF
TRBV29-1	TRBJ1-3	CSVRQGLGNTIYF
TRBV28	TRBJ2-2	CASSLNRDRESTGELFF
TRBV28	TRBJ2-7	CASWRQGSYEQYF
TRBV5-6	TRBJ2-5	CASSLTGSETQYF
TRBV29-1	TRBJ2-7	CSVPGTWAYEQYF
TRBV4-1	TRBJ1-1	CASSRTRDRGRDTEAFF
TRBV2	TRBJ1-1	CASRGQGPTEAFF
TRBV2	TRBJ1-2	CASSEAGGPNYGYTF
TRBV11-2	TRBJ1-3	CASSSSGTGSHSGNTIYF
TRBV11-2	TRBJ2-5	CASSLVGTREGAQYF
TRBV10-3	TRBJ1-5	CAIRGSSNQPQHF